This T cell receptor (beta chain) was captured in a study of blood T cell repertoires in COVID-19. Study-level background: The cDNA or gDNA used as material had been derived from T cells, B-cell-depleted T cells, or PBMCs.

Participants were aged roughly 18 to 95 years, lived in 20 to 30 US areas, and enrolled virtually. Cohort 3 recovery required two negative PCRs, clearance, or symptom resolution. As regards this clone: The identical CDR3 is also encoded by other nucleotide sequences in the sample.

As processed by the authors: Amplification of reference gene primers provided the estimated nucleated cell counts. Assay: immunoSEQ multiplex PCR; the TCRdb copy retains only in-frame clones and omits some. V and J calls and clone size are those listed in that table; D and trimming were worked out from the DNA. Found here are around 200,000 clones, roughly 85% of them singletons; the top ten hold about 17%. V lost 0 bases to trimming and J lost 1 base, with 7 bases between them. The CDR3 extends over 14 amino acids. CDR1 is LNHNV, CDR2 YYDKDF, per germline (reference sequence). The specimen sequenced was PBMCs or T cells enriched from blood (not recorded which). The genes are TRBV15 and TRBJ2-7; a possible D gene is TRBD1 (5 bases). The receptor comes from a man aged 40-49 years who had recovered from COVID-19. CDR3 in amino acids: CATSRDQGSYEQYF. The CDR3 DNA reads as TGTGCCACCAGCAGAGATCAGGGTTCCTACGAGCAGTACTTC.